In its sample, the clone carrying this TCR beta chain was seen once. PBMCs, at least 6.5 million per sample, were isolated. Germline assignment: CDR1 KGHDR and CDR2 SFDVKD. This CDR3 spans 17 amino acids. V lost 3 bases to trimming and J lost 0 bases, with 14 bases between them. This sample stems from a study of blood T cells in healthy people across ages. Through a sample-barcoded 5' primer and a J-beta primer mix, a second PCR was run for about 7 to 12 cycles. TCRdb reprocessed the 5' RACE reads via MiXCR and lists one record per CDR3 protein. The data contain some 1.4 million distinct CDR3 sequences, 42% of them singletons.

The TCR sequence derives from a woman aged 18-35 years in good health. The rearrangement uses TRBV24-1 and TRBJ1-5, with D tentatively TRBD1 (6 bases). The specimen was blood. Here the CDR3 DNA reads TGTGCCACCAGTGATACCCAGGACAGAAATAGCAATCAGCCCCAGCATTTT. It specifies CATSDTQDRNSNQPQHF.